These 2 T cell receptor beta chains were sequenced from one sample in a study of blood T cell repertoires in COVID-19 (dated by TCRdb to 2020 to 2021). The library was generated by the immunoSEQ multiplex PCR assay. TCRdb stores this immuneACCESS table with in-frame sequences only. Part of the clones is absent; in the studies checked, under half of the shortfall reflects unresolved V genes, and no reason is known for the rest. A total of tens of thousands of clones appear in this sample, about 72% of them only once. 43% of the sample is held by the ten biggest clonotypes. The sequencing input was peripheral blood. The receptors were sampled from a woman older than 75 with acute or convalescent COVID-19.

Within the sample, this clone is medium-sized (0.01 to 0.1%). The chain couples TRBV6-2 or TRBV6-3 to TRBJ2-7; TRBD1 agrees at 10 bases. Germline values: CDR1 MNHEY, CDR2 SVGEGT. The ends lost 5 bases at V and 5 bases at J; junction bases unmatched: 6. The CDR3 contains 14 residues. For the CDR3, the DNA is TGTGCCAGCAGTACCTCGGGGACAGGGGACGAGCAGTACTTC. It yields the protein CASSTSGTGDEQYF.

The chain recombines TRBV3-1 (or the pseudogene TRBV3-2) with TRBJ2-3; 10 positions agree with TRBD2. The V and J ends lost 3 bases and 0 bases, in that order; junction bases with no gene match: 3. Germline V gene sequence: CDR1 LGHDT, CDR2 YNNKEL (reference sequence). The CDR3 covers 16 residues. The CDR3 spells CASSHTSGDSTDTQYF. The CDR3, as DNA: TGTGCCAGCAGCCACACTAGCGGGGACAGCACAGATACGCAGTATTTT.